This T cell receptor beta chain was sequenced in a study of a mutant IDH1 vaccine in newly diagnosed glioma. Across the whole study: Patients were given eight vaccinations, scheduled in weeks 1, 3, 5, 7, 11, 15, 19 and 23. The initiation of vaccination occurred 4-6 weeks after radiotherapy alone, or with temozolomide cycles. Study results and caveats: Among patients, approximately 93% showed immune responses induced by the vaccine. Alterations occurring in top peripheral T cell clonotypes seemed unrelated to pseudoprogression.

The time point is: week 5, during vaccination. The study gave 300 ug of mutant IDH1 20-mer peptide per vaccine dose, with topical imiquimod. Worth noting for this clone: Antigen: not known.

Germline V CDR1 and CDR2: SGHAT, FQNNGV. The CDR3 extends over 11 amino acids. V was pared by 8 bases and J by 2 bases, with 6 bases between. Sequencing used immunoSEQ multiplex PCR; TCRdb keeps in-frame clones, though not all of them. This sample has approximately 51,000 clones; 78% occur once, and the top ten carry about 2%. The sequence was collected from a woman aged 35 to 49 with glioma. V is TRBV11-2 and J is TRBJ1-1; unclear D gene. Sequenced material: PBMCs, taken from a glioma patient whose treatment included an IDH1 peptide vaccine. The CDR3 DNA reads as TGTGCCAGCGGATTAAACACTGAAGCTTTCTTT. This sequence encodes CASGLNTEAFF.